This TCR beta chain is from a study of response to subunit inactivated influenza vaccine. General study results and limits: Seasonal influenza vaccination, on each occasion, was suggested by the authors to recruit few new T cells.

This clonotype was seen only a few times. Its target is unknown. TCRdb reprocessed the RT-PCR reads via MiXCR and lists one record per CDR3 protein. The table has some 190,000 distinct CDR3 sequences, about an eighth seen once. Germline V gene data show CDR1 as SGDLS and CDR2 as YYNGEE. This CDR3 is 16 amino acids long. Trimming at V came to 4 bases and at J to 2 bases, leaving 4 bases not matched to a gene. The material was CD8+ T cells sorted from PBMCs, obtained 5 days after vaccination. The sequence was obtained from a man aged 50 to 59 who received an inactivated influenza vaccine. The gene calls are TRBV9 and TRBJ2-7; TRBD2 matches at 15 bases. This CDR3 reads CASSPRTSGRAYEQYF. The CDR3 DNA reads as TGTGCCAGCAGCCCTAGGACTAGCGGGAGGGCCTACGAGCAGTACTTC.